The source of this T cell receptor (beta chain) is a study of blood T cell repertoires in COVID-19. In the original workflow: Quantification of nucleated cells was approximated via reference gene primer amplification. Here immunoSEQ multiplex PCR was the method, and the copy in TCRdb shows in-frame clones only, minus some. The V and J calls and the clone size are those of that table, but D and trimming were determined from the DNA. The sample consists of approximately 72,000 clones, approximately 86% of them appearing once. The clonotype comes from a woman aged 55-69 years with acute or convalescent COVID-19. The sequencing input was peripheral blood.

CDR3 in amino acids: CASNPSGVETQYF. CDR3 bases: TGTGCCAGCAACCCTAGCGGGGTGGAGACCCAGTACTTC. The genes are TRBV9 and TRBJ2-5, with 9 bases that match TRBD2. V shed 6 bases and J 5 bases; nucleotides not matched to a gene: 5. Germline V CDR1 and CDR2: SGDLS, YYNGEE. The CDR3 runs 13 residues.